Each of the 8 T cell receptor beta chains below was sequenced from the same sample in a study of shared clonotypes between healthy human individuals (dated by TCRdb to 2020 to 2022). The protocol used for the library was the immunoSEQ multiplex PCR assay. This is the immuneACCESS table as TCRdb keeps it, with only in-frame sequences that have V and J called. A part of the clones is gone; compared with another copy, unresolved V genes explain less than half, and the rest is unexplained. The sample profile shows about 680,000 clones; under 80% of them were found once. The ten largest clones capture over 1.5% of the sample. Material: memory CD4+ T cells sorted from blood. According to the study, the label for this sample's cell subset or site signals: CD45RA-negative fraction. The receptors derive from a woman aged 25 to 39 in good health.

The chain is built from TRBV5-5 and TRBJ2-5; 7 bases agree with TRBD2. The CDR3 consists of 15 residues. J was trimmed by 5 bases and V by 0 bases; bases with no gene match: 7. Germline V gene data show CDR1 as SGHKS and CDR2 as YYEKEE (reference sequence). CDR3 in DNA: TGTGCCAGCAGCTTGGTGGGGACTATTGATGAGACCCAGTACTTC. It specifies CASSLVGTIDETQYF. Full variable domain (outside the CDR3, taken from reference TRBV5-5 and TRBJ2-5): DAGVTQSPTHLIKTRGQQVTLRCSPISGHKSVSWYQQVLGQGPQFIFQYYEKEERGRGNFPDRFSARQFPNYSSELNVNALLLGDSALYLCASSLVGTIDETQYFGPGTRLLVL.

This rearrangement joins TRBV15 to TRBJ2-6; possibly TRBD1 for D (5 bases). From germline, CDR1 is LNHNV and CDR2 YYDKDF (reference sequence). The CDR3 runs to 14 residues. V lost 2 bases and J lost 12, with 14 bases in between. CDR3 residues: CATSRSGSRGVLTF. The DNA for the CDR3 is TGTGCCACCAGCAGATCCGGGTCAAGGGGCGTCCTGACTTTC. The whole variable domain, remainder taken from reference TRBV15 and TRBJ2-6, is DAMVIQNPRYQVTQFGKPVTLSCSQTLNHNVMYWYQQKSSQAPKLLFHYYDKDFNNEADTPDNFQSRRPNTSFCFLDIRSPGLGDTAMYLCATSRSGSRGVLTFGAGSRLTVL.

This clone has more than one count but fewer than ten. This rearrangement joins TRBV27 to TRBJ1-5; a weak D match, TRBD1 (5 bases). The germline V and J ends were trimmed by 2 bases and 7 bases, with 12 bases remaining between them. Germline loops: CDR1 MNHEY, CDR2 SMNVEV (reference sequence). This CDR3 has 14 residues. The CDR3 loop reads CASSLEVGGQPQHF. CDR3 nucleotide sequence: TGTGCCAGCAGTTTAGAGGTTGGGGGACAGCCCCAGCATTTT.

This clone was seen ten or more times. The sample has other DNA sequences that encode this CDR3 too. V usage is TRBV9 and J usage is TRBJ2-2; 9 bases match TRBD1. This CDR3 spans 15 amino acids. V lost 3 bases to trimming and J lost 5 bases; unmatched junction nucleotides: 5. Germline lookup yields CDR1 SGDLS and CDR2 YYNGEE. The DNA of the CDR3 is TGTGCCAGCAGCGGAGGACAGGGGAGAACCGGGGAGCTGTTTTTT. Translated, it gives CASSGGQGRTGELFF.

The rearrangement uses TRBV5-1 and TRBJ2-2; 7 bases line up with TRBD2. The CDR3 extends over 15 amino acids. The V segment lost 7 bases and the J segment 0 bases; nucleotides outside the gene matches: 6. CDR1 and CDR2 from the germline V gene are SGHRS and YFSETQ. CDR3 DNA sequence: TGCGCCAGCTCGCGGGGGACTTCGAACACCGGGGAGCTGTTTTTT. Amino acids: CASSRGTSNTGELFF.

The table lists this clone with a few counts. This chain joins TRBV9 and TRBJ2-6; D possibly corresponds to TRBD1 (5 bases). The V gene's germline CDR1 is SGDLS and CDR2 YYNGEE. V gave up 0 bases and J gave up 1 base, with 17 bases separating them. This CDR3 is 19 amino acids long. The chain's CDR3 is CASSVGVGASHSGANVLTF. The CDR3 region has the DNA TGTGCCAGCAGCGTAGGGGTTGGGGCAAGCCATTCTGGGGCCAACGTCCTGACTTTC.

The rearrangement links TRBV18 to TRBJ2-5; 10 nucleotides match TRBD1. The CDR3 extends over 16 amino acids. Germline CDR1 is KGHSH and CDR2 is LQKENI. V shed 3 bases, J shed 4 bases, and the junction held 8 bases outside the gene matches. The CDR3 protein is CASSPLDRGLPETQYF. CDR3 sequence (DNA): TGTGCCAGCTCACCTCTTGACAGGGGGCTTCCAGAGACCCAGTACTTC.

The J gene is TRBJ2-2, the V gene TRBV19, with D perhaps matching TRBD2 (6 bases). V gave up 4 bases and J gave up 9 bases, with 15 bases separating them. This CDR3 is built from 14 residues. Germline assignment: CDR1 LNHDA and CDR2 SQIVND (reference sequence). CDR3 sequence reads: CASSKRESLWELFF. The CDR3 DNA sequence: TGTGCCAGTAGTAAACGGGAGTCCCTGTGGGAGCTGTTTTTT.